This T cell receptor beta chain is drawn from a study of blood T cell repertoires in COVID-19. The wider study: Specimens from acute and convalescent COVID-19 originated in the United States, Italy and Spain. PBMCs, B-cell-depleted T cells, or T cells were the source of the cDNA or gDNA that made up the material.

The authors' processing: Reference gene primer amplification gave nucleated cell count estimates. Only in-frame clones appear in the TCRdb table, and some are missing; sequencing was by immunoSEQ multiplex PCR. That table furnishes V, J and clone size, whereas the DNA furnished D and trimming. The repertoire holds about 88,000 clones, with over 80% as singletons. This clone was observed a handful of times. This sequence was found in a human donor in a cohort sampled during active COVID-19. Sequenced sample: peripheral blood.

This CDR3 is CASSSTGDGDEKLFF. Here the CDR3 DNA reads TGTGCCAGCAGTTCAACAGGGGACGGGGATGAAAAACTGTTTTTT. This rearrangement joins TRBV28 to TRBJ1-4; 7 positions match TRBD1. This CDR3 has 15 residues. Trimming at V came to 4 bases and at J to 6 bases, leaving 8 bases not matched to a gene. Germline CDR1 MDHEN, CDR2 SYDVKM.